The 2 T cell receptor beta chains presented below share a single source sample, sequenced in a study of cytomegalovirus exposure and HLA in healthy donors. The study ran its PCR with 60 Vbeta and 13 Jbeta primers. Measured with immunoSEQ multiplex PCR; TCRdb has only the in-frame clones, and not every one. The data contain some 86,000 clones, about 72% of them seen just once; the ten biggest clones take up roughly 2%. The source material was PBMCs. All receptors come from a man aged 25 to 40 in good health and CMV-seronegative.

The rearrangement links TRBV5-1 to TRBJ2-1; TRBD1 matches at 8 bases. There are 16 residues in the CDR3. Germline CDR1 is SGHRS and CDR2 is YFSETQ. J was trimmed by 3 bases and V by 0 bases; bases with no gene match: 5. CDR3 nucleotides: TGCGCCAGCAGCTTGGATCCGGGACAGGTCTACAATGAGCAGTTCTTC. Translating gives CASSLDPGQVYNEQFF.

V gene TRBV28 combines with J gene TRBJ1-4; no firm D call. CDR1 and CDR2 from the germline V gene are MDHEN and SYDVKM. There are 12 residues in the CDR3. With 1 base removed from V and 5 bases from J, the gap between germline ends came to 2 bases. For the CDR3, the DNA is TGTGCCAGCAGTTTATTAAATGAAAAACTGTTTTTT. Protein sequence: CASSLLNEKLFF.